This entry describes one T cell receptor beta chain. No antigen is known for it. These data belong to a study of CD8 T cells in ankylosing spondylitis. Study observations and caveats: A number of the motif variants had already been described in reactive arthritis synovial fluid and blood.

In making TCR beta libraries, quantitative 5'-RACE with molecular barcodes was used. TCRdb processed the 5' RACE reads anew with MiXCR; each CDR3 protein has one entry. The sample lists 380,000 or so distinct CDR3 sequences; 20% were seen once. The CDR3 runs to 15 residues. Trimming shortened V by 5 bases and J by 0 bases, and 12 bases separated the two germline ends. CDR1 and CDR2 (germline): SGHDN, FVKESK. The V call is TRBV14, the J call TRBJ2-3; D is undetermined. Sequencing used blood, either unsorted or a sorted T cell fraction (not recorded which). The receptor's source is a male donor with ankylosing spondylitis or in good health (not recorded which). CDR3 sequence: CASSEARTSTDTQYF. CDR3 bases: TGTGCCAGCAGCGAAGCTAGGACCAGCACAGATACGCAGTATTTT. The variable domain in full, completed from reference TRBV14 and TRBJ2-3, reads EAGVTQFPSHSVIEKGQTVTLRCDPISGHDNLYWYRRVMGKEIKFLLHFVKESKQDESGMPNNRFLAERTGGTYSTLKVQPAELEDSGVYFCASSEARTSTDTQYFGPGTRLTVL.